The present T cell receptor (beta chain) was sequenced within a study of T cell responses to AZD1222 COVID-19 vaccine. Sequencing was performed with immunoSEQ multiplex PCR; in TCRdb, only in-frame clones are kept and a portion is missing. In the table there are around 110,000 clones, 90% of which are singletons. The CDR3 extends over 13 amino acids. CDR1 and CDR2 from the germline V gene are KGHSH and LQKENI. The V and J ends lost 6 bases and 2 bases, in that order; junction bases with no gene match: 4. The gene calls are TRBV18 and TRBJ2-7, with TRBD2 identical over 7 bases. This sample comprised peripheral blood, obtained on day 0 of AZD1222 vaccination. This sequence originates from an adult in good health. The DNA for the CDR3 is TGTGCCAGCTCCCGGCTAGCGGCCTACGAGCAGTACTTC. Protein product: CASSRLAAYEQYF.